The rows below give T cell receptor beta chains drawn from one sample of a study of early T cells in non-severe SARS-CoV-2 infection. MiXCR, run by TCRdb on the 5' RACE reads, gives a single entry per CDR3 protein. The data hold around 70,000 distinct CDR3 sequences, with 9.5% to 13% observed a single time. The sample comprised whole blood. The origin of the receptors is an adult who was a healthcare worker with PCR-confirmed SARS-CoV-2 infection or an uninfected control (not recorded which). Each CDR3 is given with its conserved first and last residue. D genes are given only for firm matches. The size field is filled for only some rows; it gives once, few, many or a size class.

CDR3 length: 13; clone size: few; V gene: TRBV7-8; J gene: TRBJ2-7; D gene: -; CDR3 protein: CASSPRWAYEQYF; CDR3 DNA: TGTGCCAGCAGCCCCCGTTGGGCCTACGAGCAGTACTTC
CDR3 length: 15; clone size: -; V gene: TRBV7-6; J gene: TRBJ2-4; D gene: -; CDR3 protein: CASSLGGGGGNIQYF; CDR3 DNA: TGTGCCAGCAGCTTAGGAGGTGGGGGAGGAAACATTCAGTACTTC
CDR3 length: 15; clone size: few; V gene: TRBV18; J gene: TRBJ1-2; D gene: -; CDR3 protein: CASSPMEGTPKGYTF; CDR3 DNA: TGTGCCAGCTCACCAATGGAGGGGACACCTAAAGGCTACACCTTC
CDR3 length: 14; clone size: few; V gene: TRBV6-6; J gene: TRBJ2-1; D gene: -; CDR3 protein: CASSYTEGINEQFF; CDR3 DNA: TGTGCCAGCAGCTATACGGAGGGTATCAATGAGCAGTTCTTC
CDR3 length: 13; clone size: -; V gene: TRBV18; J gene: TRBJ2-7; D gene: -; CDR3 protein: CASSRGPLYEQYF; CDR3 DNA: TGTGCCAGCTCAAGGGGACCGCTGTACGAGCAGTACTTC
CDR3 length: 15; clone size: many; V gene: TRBV7-2; J gene: TRBJ2-7; D gene: -; CDR3 protein: CASSPVGVPYYEQYF; CDR3 DNA: TGTGCCAGCAGCCCCGTGGGAGTACCTTATTACGAGCAGTACTTC
CDR3 length: 13; clone size: few; V gene: TRBV20-1; J gene: TRBJ2-1; D gene: -; CDR3 protein: CSAKTPAYNEQFF; CDR3 DNA: TGCAGTGCTAAAACTCCGGCGTACAATGAGCAGTTCTTC
CDR3 length: 12; clone size: few; V gene: TRBV24-1; J gene: TRBJ1-1; D gene: TRBD1; CDR3 protein: CATSDSGTAAFF; CDR3 DNA: TGTGCCACCAGTGATTCGGGGACAGCGGCTTTCTTT
CDR3 length: 13; clone size: -; V gene: TRBV7-6; J gene: TRBJ2-1; D gene: -; CDR3 protein: CASSLELFNEQFF; CDR3 DNA: TGTGCCAGCAGCTTAGAACTATTTAATGAGCAGTTCTTC
CDR3 length: 13; clone size: few; V gene: TRBV28; J gene: TRBJ1-1; D gene: -; CDR3 protein: CASSFSDRREAFF; CDR3 DNA: TGTGCCAGCAGTTTCAGCGACCGTCGTGAAGCTTTCTTT
CDR3 length: 14; clone size: few; V gene: TRBV12-3/TRBV12-4; J gene: TRBJ1-2; D gene: -; CDR3 protein: CASSPWGPNYGYTF; CDR3 DNA: TGTGCCAGCAGCCCGTGGGGGCCCAACTATGGCTACACCTTC
CDR3 length: 14; clone size: few; V gene: TRBV2; J gene: TRBJ1-5; D gene: -; CDR3 protein: CASSEASSNQPQHF; CDR3 DNA: TGTGCCAGCAGTGAAGCGAGTAGCAATCAGCCCCAGCATTTT
CDR3 length: 12; clone size: -; V gene: TRBV20-1; J gene: TRBJ2-7; D gene: -; CDR3 protein: CSATYRRYEQYF; CDR3 DNA: TGCAGTGCTACCTACCGGCGCTACGAGCAGTACTTC
CDR3 length: 17; clone size: few; V gene: TRBV20-1; J gene: TRBJ2-1; D gene: TRBD2; CDR3 protein: CSARDGAGGASYNEQFF; CDR3 DNA: TGCAGTGCTAGAGATGGAGCGGGAGGGGCCTCCTACAATGAGCAGTTCTTC
CDR3 length: 12; clone size: few; V gene: TRBV2; J gene: TRBJ2-3; D gene: -; CDR3 protein: CASTTSTDTQYF; CDR3 DNA: TGTGCCAGCACGACTAGCACAGATACGCAGTATTTT
CDR3 length: 12; clone size: few; V gene: TRBV9; J gene: TRBJ2-1; D gene: -; CDR3 protein: CASSVAQNEQFF; CDR3 DNA: TGTGCCAGCAGCGTAGCCCAAAATGAGCAGTTCTTC
CDR3 length: 15; clone size: -; V gene: TRBV11-3; J gene: TRBJ2-1; D gene: -; CDR3 protein: CASSLEGRPDNEQFF; CDR3 DNA: TGTGCCAGCAGCTTAGAGGGGCGGCCTGACAATGAGCAGTTCTTC
CDR3 length: 14; clone size: -; V gene: TRBV20-1; J gene: TRBJ1-2; D gene: -; CDR3 protein: CSASPGHQNYGYTF; CDR3 DNA: TGCAGTGCTAGTCCGGGACACCAGAACTATGGCTACACCTTC
CDR3 length: 14; clone size: few; V gene: TRBV7-9; J gene: TRBJ2-5; D gene: -; CDR3 protein: CASSSPDQQETQYF; CDR3 DNA: TGTGCCAGCAGCTCCCCGGACCAACAAGAGACCCAGTACTTC
CDR3 length: 15; clone size: -; V gene: TRBV20-1; J gene: TRBJ2-7; D gene: TRBD2; CDR3 protein: CSVLTSGSSSYEQYF; CDR3 DNA: TGCAGTGTCCTTACTAGCGGGAGTAGCTCCTACGAGCAGTACTTC
CDR3 length: 13; clone size: few; V gene: TRBV7-6; J gene: TRBJ2-3; D gene: -; CDR3 protein: CASSLAGSDTQYF; CDR3 DNA: TGTGCCAGCAGCTTAGCGGGGTCGGATACGCAGTATTTT
CDR3 length: 14; clone size: -; V gene: TRBV4-1; J gene: TRBJ1-1; D gene: TRBD1; CDR3 protein: CASSRVQGDTEAFF; CDR3 DNA: TGCGCCAGCAGCCGAGTACAGGGGGACACTGAAGCTTTCTTT